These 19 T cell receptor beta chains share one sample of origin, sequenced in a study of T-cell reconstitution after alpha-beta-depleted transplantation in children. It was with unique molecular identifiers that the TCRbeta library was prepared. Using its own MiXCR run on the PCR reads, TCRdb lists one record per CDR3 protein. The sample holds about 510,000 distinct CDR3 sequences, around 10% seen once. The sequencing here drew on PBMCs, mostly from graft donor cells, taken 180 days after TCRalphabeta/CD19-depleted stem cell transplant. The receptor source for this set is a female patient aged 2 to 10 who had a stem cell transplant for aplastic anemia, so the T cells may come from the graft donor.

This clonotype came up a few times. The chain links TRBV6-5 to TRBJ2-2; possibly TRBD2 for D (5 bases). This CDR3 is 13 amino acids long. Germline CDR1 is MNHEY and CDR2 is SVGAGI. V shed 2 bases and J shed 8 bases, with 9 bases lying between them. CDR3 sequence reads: CASSYEGWGELFF. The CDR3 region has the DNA TGTGCCAGCAGTTACGAGGGATGGGGGGAGCTGTTTTTT.

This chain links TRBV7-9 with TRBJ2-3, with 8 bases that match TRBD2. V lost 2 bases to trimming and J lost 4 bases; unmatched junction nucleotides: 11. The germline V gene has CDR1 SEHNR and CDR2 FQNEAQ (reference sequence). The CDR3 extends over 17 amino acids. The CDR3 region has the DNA TGTGCCAGCAGCTTATCCCGGCTTAGCGGGACCGCAGATACGCAGTATTTT. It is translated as CASSLSRLSGTADTQYF.

The DNA of the CDR3 is TGTGCCAGCAGTTTACTGGCCTATGGCTACACCTTC. This sequence encodes CASSLLAYGYTF. The rearrangement joins TRBV28 to TRBJ1-2; D not resolved. CDR3 length: 12 residues. Germline assignment: CDR1 MDHEN and CDR2 SYDVKM. The V end lost 2 bases, the J end lost 4 bases, and 5 bases lay between the germline ends.

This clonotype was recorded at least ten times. The CDR3 protein is CATSREASGNTDTQYF. DNA for the CDR3: TGTGCCACCAGCAGAGAGGCTAGCGGAAACACAGATACGCAGTATTTT. This chain joins TRBV15 and TRBJ2-3, with 7 bases that match TRBD2. The V and J ends lost 0 bases and 2 bases, in that order; junction bases with no gene match: 5. The CDR3 spans 16 residues. Germline loops: CDR1 LNHNV, CDR2 YYDKDF (reference sequence).

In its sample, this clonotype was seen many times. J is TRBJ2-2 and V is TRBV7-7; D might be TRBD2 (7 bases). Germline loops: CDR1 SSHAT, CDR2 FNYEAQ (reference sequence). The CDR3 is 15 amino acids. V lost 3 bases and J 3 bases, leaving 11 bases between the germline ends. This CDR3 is CASSLGGPHTGELFF. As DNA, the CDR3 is TGTGCCAGCAGCTTGGGGGGGCCGCACACCGGGGAGCTGTTTTTT.

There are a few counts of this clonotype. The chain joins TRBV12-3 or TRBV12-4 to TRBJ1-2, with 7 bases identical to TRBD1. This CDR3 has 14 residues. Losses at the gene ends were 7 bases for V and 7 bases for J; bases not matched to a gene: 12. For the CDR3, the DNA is TGTGCCAGCACCCTAGGGGAGGGGGCGCGTGGCTACACCTTC. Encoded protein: CASTLGEGARGYTF.

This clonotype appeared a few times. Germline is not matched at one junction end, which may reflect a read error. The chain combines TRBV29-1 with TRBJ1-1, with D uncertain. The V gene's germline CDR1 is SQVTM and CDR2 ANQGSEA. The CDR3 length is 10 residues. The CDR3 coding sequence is TGCAGCGTTGAAGCCCCAGATCCCCTTTTT. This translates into CSVEAPDPLF.

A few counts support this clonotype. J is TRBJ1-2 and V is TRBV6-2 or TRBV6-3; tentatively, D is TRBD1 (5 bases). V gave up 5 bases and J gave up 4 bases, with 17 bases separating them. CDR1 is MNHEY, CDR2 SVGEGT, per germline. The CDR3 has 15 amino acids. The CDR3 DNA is TGTGCCAGCAGTCCGTGGCAGGGCCCTTCCTATGGCTACACCTTC. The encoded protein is CASSPWQGPSYGYTF.

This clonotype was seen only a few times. CDR3 residues: CSALFREGLHEQYF. DNA for the CDR3: TGCAGTGCCCTGTTCCGGGAGGGTCTCCACGAGCAGTACTTC. V usage is TRBV20-1 and J usage is TRBJ2-7, with TRBD2 identical over 8 bases. Germline V lookup: CDR1 DFQATT, CDR2 SNEGSKA (reference sequence). The CDR3 length is 14 residues. V trimming: 6 bases; J trimming: 5 bases; junction bases outside the gene matches: 12.

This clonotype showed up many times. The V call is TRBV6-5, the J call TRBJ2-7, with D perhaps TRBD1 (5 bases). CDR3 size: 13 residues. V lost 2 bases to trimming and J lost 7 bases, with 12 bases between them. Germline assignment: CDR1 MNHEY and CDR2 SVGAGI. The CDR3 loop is CASSYAVQGEQYV. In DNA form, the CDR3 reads TGTGCCAGCAGTTACGCGGTGCAGGGTGAGCAGTACGTC.

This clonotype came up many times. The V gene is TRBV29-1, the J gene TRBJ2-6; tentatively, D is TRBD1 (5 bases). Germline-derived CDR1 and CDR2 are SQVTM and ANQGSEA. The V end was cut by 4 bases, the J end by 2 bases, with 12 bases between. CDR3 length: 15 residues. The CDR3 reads CSVGQGYTGANVLTF. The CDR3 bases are TGCAGCGTTGGTCAGGGTTATACTGGGGCCAACGTCCTGACTTTC.

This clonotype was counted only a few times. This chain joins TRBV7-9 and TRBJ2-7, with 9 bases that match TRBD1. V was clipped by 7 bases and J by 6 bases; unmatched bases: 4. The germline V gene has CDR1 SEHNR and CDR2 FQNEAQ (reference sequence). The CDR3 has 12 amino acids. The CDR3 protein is CASTRDRAEQYF. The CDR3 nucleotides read TGTGCCAGCACCAGGGACAGGGCCGAGCAGTACTTC.

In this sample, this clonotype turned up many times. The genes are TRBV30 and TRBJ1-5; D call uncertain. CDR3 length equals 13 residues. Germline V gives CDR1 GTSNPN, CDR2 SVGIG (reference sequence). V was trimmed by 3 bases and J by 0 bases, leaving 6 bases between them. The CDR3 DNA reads TGTGCCTGGAGCGGTAATAGCAATCAGCCCCAGCATTTT. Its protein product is CAWSGNSNQPQHF. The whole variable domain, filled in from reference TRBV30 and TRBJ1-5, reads SQTIHQWPATLVQPVGSPLSLECTVEGTSNPNLYWYRQAAGRGLQLLFYSVGIGQISSEVPQNLSASRPQDRQFILSSKKLLLSDSGFYLCAWSGNSNQPQHFGDGTRLSIL.

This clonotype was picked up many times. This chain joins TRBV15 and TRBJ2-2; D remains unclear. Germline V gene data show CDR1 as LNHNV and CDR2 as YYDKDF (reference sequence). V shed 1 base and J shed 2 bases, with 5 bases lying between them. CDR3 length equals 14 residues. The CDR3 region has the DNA TGTGCCACCAGCAGAGGTTTTAACACCGGGGAGCTGTTTTTT. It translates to CATSRGFNTGELFF.

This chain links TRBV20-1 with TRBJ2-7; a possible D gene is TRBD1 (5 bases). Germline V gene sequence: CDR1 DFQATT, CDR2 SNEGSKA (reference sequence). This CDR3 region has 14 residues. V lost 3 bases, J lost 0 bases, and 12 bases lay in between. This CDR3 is CSASPRGASYEQYF. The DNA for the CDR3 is TGCAGTGCTAGTCCCCGTGGGGCCTCCTACGAGCAGTACTTC.

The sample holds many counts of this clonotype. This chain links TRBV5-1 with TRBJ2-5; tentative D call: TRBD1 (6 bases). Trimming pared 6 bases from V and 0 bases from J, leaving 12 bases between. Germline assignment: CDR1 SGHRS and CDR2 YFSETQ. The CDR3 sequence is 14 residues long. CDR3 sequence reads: CASTQGSNQETQYF. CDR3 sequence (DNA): TGCGCCAGCACACAGGGATCTAACCAAGAGACCCAGTACTTC. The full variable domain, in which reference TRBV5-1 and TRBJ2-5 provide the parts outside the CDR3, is KAGVTQTPRYLIKTRGQQVTLSCSPISGHRSVSWYQQTPGQGLQFLFEYFSETQRNKGNFPGRFSGRQFSNSRSEMNVSTLELGDSALYLCASTQGSNQETQYFGPGTRLLVL.

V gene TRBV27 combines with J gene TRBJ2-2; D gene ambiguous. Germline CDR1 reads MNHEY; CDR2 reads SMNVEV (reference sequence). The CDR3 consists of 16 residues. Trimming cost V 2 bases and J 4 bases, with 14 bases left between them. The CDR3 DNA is TGTGCCAGCAGTTTACGGCCCTGGCTCCGCACCGGGGAGCTGTTTTTT. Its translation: CASSLRPWLRTGELFF.

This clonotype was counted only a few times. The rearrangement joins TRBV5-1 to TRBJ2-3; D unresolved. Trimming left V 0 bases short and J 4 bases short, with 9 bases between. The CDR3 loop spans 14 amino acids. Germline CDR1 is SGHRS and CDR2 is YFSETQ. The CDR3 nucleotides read TGCGCCAGCAGCTTGGCCAATCGTGCAGATACGCAGTATTTT. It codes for CASSLANRADTQYF.

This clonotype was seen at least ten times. The CDR3, as DNA: TGTGCCAGCAGCGTAGTCGCACTAGCGGGAGGGTTTGGCACAGATACGCAGTATTTT. This encodes CASSVVALAGGFGTDTQYF. The chain has TRBV9 and TRBJ2-3, with 13 bases aligning to TRBD2. Germline CDR1 reads SGDLS; CDR2 reads YYNGEE. CDR3 size: 19 residues. V dropped 0 bases and J dropped 1; count of bases not matched to a gene: 8.